A selection of T cell receptor beta chains follows, all from one sample in a study of shared clonotypes between healthy human individuals. Assay used: immunoSEQ multiplex PCR; TCRdb lists only in-frame clones, some missing. Of 2 million to 2.5 million clones listed, roughly 90% are singletons. Source material: naive CD4+ T cells from PBMCs. The receptor set was obtained from a man aged 18 to 29 in good health. Some clones in this sample may be carry-over from other donors' samples. Each CDR3 is given with its conserved first and last residue. D genes are given only for firm matches. Only part of the rows carry a size: once, few, many, or a class if the clone is expanded.

V gene	J gene	clone size	D gene	CDR3 DNA	CDR3 protein
TRBV30	TRBJ1-4	NA	NA	TGTGCCTGGGGGAAAGCACGACTAGGTGAAAAACTGTTTTTT	CAWGKARLGEKLFF
TRBV28	TRBJ2-1	NA	TRBD2	TGTGCCAGCAGTCCGGGGGGTCACCAGTTCTTC	CASSPGGHQFF
TRBV7-9	TRBJ2-1	NA	NA	TGTGCCAGCAGCATACGGGCCTCAGTAAATGAGCAGTTCTTC	CASSIRASVNEQFF
TRBV15	TRBJ2-3	NA	TRBD2	TGTGCCACCAGCAAGCGGGACCGCACAGATACGCAGTATTTT	CATSKRDRTDTQYF
TRBV20-1	TRBJ2-3	NA	NA	TGCAGTGCTATCCGGCATTATACGCAGTATTTT	CSAIRHYTQYF
TRBV6-1	TRBJ2-5	NA	NA	TGTGCCAGCAGATCAACCCGGGAGACCCAGTACTTC	CASRSTRETQYF
TRBV27	TRBJ1-4	NA	NA	TGTGCCAGCAGCCGCGGGACGCTTAGGAATGAAAAACTGTTTTTT	CASSRGTLRNEKLFF
TRBV6-6	TRBJ2-3	NA	NA	TGTGCCAGCAGCTCCCAGGGGGGCCCAGATACGCAGTATTTT	CASSSQGGPDTQYF
TRBV15	TRBJ2-7	NA	TRBD2	TGTGCCACCAGCAGAGATAGAGGACTAGCGGGAGATTACTCCTACGAGCAGTACTTC	CATSRDRGLAGDYSYEQYF
TRBV5-4	TRBJ1-1	NA	NA	TGTGCCAGCAGCTTGGATGCGGTACGGGTCACTGAAGCTTTCTTT	CASSLDAVRVTEAFF
TRBV9	TRBJ2-5	NA	TRBD2	TGTGCCAGCAGCACCTTAGCGGGAGGGCGGGAGACCCAGTACTTC	CASSTLAGGRETQYF
TRBV28	TRBJ1-5	NA	NA	TGTGCCAGCAGTTCCCCTGATCAGCCCCAGCATTTT	CASSSPDQPQHF
TRBV7-2	TRBJ2-1	NA	TRBD2	TGTGCCAGCAGCTTGGCGGGGGGCGCCTACAATGAGCAGTTCTTC	CASSLAGGAYNEQFF
TRBV7-9	TRBJ2-1	NA	NA	TGTGCCAGCAGCTTAGAGGCCTGGGGGCAGTTCTTC	CASSLEAWGQFF
TRBV7-2	TRBJ2-7	NA	TRBD1	TGTGCCAGCAGCTTAGGTCCACCCGGGACAGGGGCCGACGAGCAGTACTTC	CASSLGPPGTGADEQYF
TRBV10-3	TRBJ2-2	NA	TRBD2	TGTGCCATCAGTGAGTCGCTAGCGGCGAACACCGGGGAGCTGTTTTTT	CAISESLAANTGELFF
TRBV7-9	TRBJ2-1	NA	NA	TGTGCCAGCAGCCAGGGGAATGAGCAGTTCTTC	CASSQGNEQFF
TRBV7-2	TRBJ2-3	NA	TRBD2	TGTGCCAGCAGCAGGAAACTAGCGGGAGTGGGGGCCACAGATACGCAGTATTTT	CASSRKLAGVGATDTQYF
TRBV28	TRBJ2-7	NA	NA	TGTGCCAGCACTAACTGGGGGGACCGCGAGCAGTACTTC	CASTNWGDREQYF
TRBV7-2	TRBJ2-1	NA	NA	TGTGCCAGCAGCTTCCGGCCAGGGAGCTCCTACAATGAGCAGTTCTTC	CASSFRPGSSYNEQFF
TRBV7-2	TRBJ1-2	NA	TRBD1	TGTGCCAGCAGCCACGGGACAGCGAACTATGGCTACACCTTC	CASSHGTANYGYTF
TRBV5-1	TRBJ2-3	NA	NA	TGCGCCAGCAGCTTGGTGTCCGGGTCGGCCACAGATACGCAGTATTTT	CASSLVSGSATDTQYF
TRBV25-1	TRBJ1-1	NA	NA	TGTGCCAGCAGTGAGCAGGGCGGGACTGAAGCTTTCTTT	CASSEQGGTEAFF
TRBV6-5	TRBJ2-5	NA	NA	TGTGCCAGCAGTTACTTTCAGGGGCCCCAAGAGACCCAGTACTTC	CASSYFQGPQETQYF
TRBV5-4	TRBJ2-7	NA	NA	TGTGCCAGCAGCTTGGGACAGCTCCTGAAGGAGTACTTC	CASSLGQLLKEYF
TRBV10-3	TRBJ1-5	NA	NA	TGTGCCATCAGTCGGGACAGCAATCAGCCCCAGCATTTT	CAISRDSNQPQHF
TRBV6-5	TRBJ1-1	NA	NA	TGTGCCAGCAGTTGGGGAACGGCTTTCTTT	CASSWGTAFF
TRBV9	TRBJ2-7	NA	NA	TGTGCCAGCAGCGTAGGTCCAGTACCCTACGAGCAGTACTTC	CASSVGPVPYEQYF
TRBV27	TRBJ2-7	NA	TRBD2	TGTGCCAGCAGTTATAGCGGGAACTCCTACGAGCAGTACTTC	CASSYSGNSYEQYF
TRBV7-9	TRBJ2-2	once	NA	TGTGCCAGCAGCTCATACACGGACTGGCTGTTTTTT	CASSSYTDWLFF